This T cell receptor (beta chain) was identified in a study of long-term antiretroviral therapy in people with HIV. As regards this clone: Antigen: not known.

Researchers ran immunoSEQ v3.0 at survey level. Some clones are missing from TCRdb's copy, which holds only in-frame ones; the method was immunoSEQ multiplex PCR. The sample records roughly 29,000 clones, 80% being singletons. CDR3 length equals 13 residues. V was trimmed by 4 bases and J by 7 bases, leaving 14 bases between them. Germline V gene lookup returns CDR1 SGHRS and CDR2 YFSETQ. Study-level results: From the mid-2000s to the late 2010s, blood was obtained, possibly while participants received older ART regimens. HIV repertoires had narrower CDR3 length ranges than controls. Clones showing expansion before ART dominated the repertoire at all time points. Unavailable data included ART adherence, viral resistance and therapy changes (switches in treatment).

The sequence derives from a man in his forties with HIV. The V and J genes are TRBV5-1 and TRBJ2-5; possibly TRBD1 or TRBD2 for D (5 bases each). Sequenced here: unsorted PBMCs, sampled 0.3 years after starting antiretroviral therapy. The CDR3 loop is CASSPGPSGTQYF. The CDR3, as DNA: TGCGCCAGCAGCCCGGGACCCTCGGGGACCCAGTACTTC.